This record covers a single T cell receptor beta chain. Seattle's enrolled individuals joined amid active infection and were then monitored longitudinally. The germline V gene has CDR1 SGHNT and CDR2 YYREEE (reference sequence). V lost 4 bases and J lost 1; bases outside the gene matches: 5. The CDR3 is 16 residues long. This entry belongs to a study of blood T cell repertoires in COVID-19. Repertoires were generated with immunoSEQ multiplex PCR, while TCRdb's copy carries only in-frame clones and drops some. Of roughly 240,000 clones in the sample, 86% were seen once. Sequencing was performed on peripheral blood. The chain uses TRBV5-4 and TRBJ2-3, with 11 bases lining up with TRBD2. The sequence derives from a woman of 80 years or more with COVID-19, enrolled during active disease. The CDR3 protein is CASSGGTSGGTDTQYF. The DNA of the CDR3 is TGTGCCAGCAGCGGAGGGACTAGCGGTGGCACAGATACGCAGTATTTT.